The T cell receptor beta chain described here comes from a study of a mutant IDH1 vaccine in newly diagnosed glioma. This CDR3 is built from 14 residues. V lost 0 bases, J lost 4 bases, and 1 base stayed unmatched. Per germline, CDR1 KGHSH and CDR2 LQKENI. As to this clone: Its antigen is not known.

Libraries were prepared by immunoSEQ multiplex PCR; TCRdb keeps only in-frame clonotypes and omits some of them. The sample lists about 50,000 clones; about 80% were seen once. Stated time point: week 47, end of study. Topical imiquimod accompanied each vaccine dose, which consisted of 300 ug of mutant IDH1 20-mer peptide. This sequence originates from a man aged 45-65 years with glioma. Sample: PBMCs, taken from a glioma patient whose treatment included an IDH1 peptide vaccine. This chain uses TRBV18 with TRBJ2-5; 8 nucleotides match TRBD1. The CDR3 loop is CASSPPGTGETQYF. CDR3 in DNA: TGTGCCAGCTCACCACCCGGGACAGGAGAGACCCAGTACTTC.